The source of this T cell receptor (beta chain) is a study of T and B cells in COVID-19 patients. TRB rearrangements were amplified by multiplex PCR with BIOMED2 TRB-A/B primers. TCRdb re-derived calls from the multiplex PCR reads in MiXCR, one entry per CDR3 protein. The table shows more than 20,000 distinct CDR3 sequences, with approximately 30% occurring only once. A remark on this clonotype: Its antigen is unknown. The CDR3 ends on some other residue instead of the conserved phenylalanine or tryptophan, so this is likely a read error. It is unclear where the CDR3 begins or ends on the DNA, so no DNA is shown, and the CDR3 is as TCRdb lists it.

TRB was amplified from about 240-490 ng of blood genomic DNA. The study's findings and limits: Patients with COVID-19 reportedly showed strongly skewed T cell receptor beta variable and joining gene usage.

The CDR3 spans 14 residues, counting both ends. Germline V lookup: CDR1 MNHEY, CDR2 SMNVEV (reference sequence). Sequencing used blood. The source of this sequence is a human donor who had recovered from COVID-19. The chain combines TRBV27 with TRBJ1-4. CDR3 amino acids: CASSCSYPRDEIIS.